The T cell receptor (beta chain) described here comes from a study of T-cell reconstitution after alpha-beta-depleted transplantation in children. Preparation of the TCRbeta library was carried out with unique molecular identifiers. MiXCR, run by TCRdb on the PCR reads, gives a single entry per CDR3 protein. The sample includes over 300,000 distinct CDR3 sequences, about a tenth of them seen just once. Germline lookup yields CDR1 MDHEN and CDR2 SYDVKM. The CDR3 covers 13 residues. V dropped 4 bases and J dropped 6 bases, with 7 bases sitting between them. This chain joins TRBV28 and TRBJ2-6; D tentatively reads TRBD1 or TRBD2 (5 bases each). This TCR derives from a human donor who donated a stem cell graft to a child with acute lymphoblastic leukemia. The source was PBMCs from the stem cell graft donor, collected from the stem cell graft. CDR3 nucleotides: TGTGCCAGCAGTTCCGGGACGGCCAACGTCCTGACTTTC. Translated: CASSSGTANVLTF.